This TCR beta chain was retrieved from a study of cytomegalovirus exposure and HLA in healthy donors. A note on this clone: Its cognate antigen is unknown.

This CDR3 has 20 amino acids. V shed 5 bases and J 3 bases; nucleotides not matched to a gene: 15. Germline CDR1 is MNHEY and CDR2 is SMNVEV (reference sequence). Primers included in the PCR were 60 Vbeta and 13 Jbeta primers. Libraries were prepared by immunoSEQ multiplex PCR; TCRdb keeps only in-frame clonotypes and omits some of them. This sample has some 210,000 clones; about 87% occur once, and the top ten carry 1% to 1.5%. Study-wide results and limits: A later analysis found common viral pathogens apparently linked to several of the most significant clusters. Indistinguishability led to the exclusion of some V segments, TRBV6-2 and TRBV6-3 included. The number of N-insertions in an Asian-associated ancestry cluster was reportedly below the approximately 690-donor mean in a later analysis. Some highly shared sequence variants likely arose as a pipeline artifact.

The chain carries TRBV27 and TRBJ2-1; 14 nucleotides agree with TRBD2. Source material: PBMCs. The receptor comes from a man between 25 and 39 years old in good health and CMV-seronegative. The DNA for the CDR3 is TGTGCCAGCAGTCTACTTCCCGGGACTAGCGGGGGCCCCGGCTACAATGAGCAGTTCTTC. Its protein product is CASSLLPGTSGGPGYNEQFF.